Below are 6 T cell receptor beta chains sequenced from a single sample in a study of blood T cell repertoires in COVID-19. The data were produced by immunoSEQ multiplex PCR, yet TCRdb's version contains in-frame clones alone and is incomplete. The table records some 290,000 clones, around 90% of them present only once. What was sequenced was peripheral blood. The receptors come from a woman aged 45-65 years who had recovered from COVID-19.

V is TRBV30 and J is TRBJ2-7; D not resolved. Trimming shortened V by 2 bases and J by 1 base, and 3 bases separated the two germline ends. The CDR3 is made up of 11 amino acids. CDR1 is GTSNPN, CDR2 SVGIG, per germline (reference sequence). CDR3 loop: CAWSLSYEQYF. DNA of the CDR3: TGTGCCTGGAGTCTTTCCTACGAGCAGTACTTC.

V usage is TRBV29-1 and J usage is TRBJ2-7, with TRBD2 matching over 8 bases. V was clipped by 6 bases and J by 2 bases; unmatched bases: 12. The CDR3 sequence is 15 residues long. Germline assignment: CDR1 SQVTM and CDR2 ANQGSEA. The CDR3 nucleotides read TGCAGCGTCTCAAAGAGCGGGAGTCTCGCCTACGAGCAGTACTTC. Protein product: CSVSKSGSLAYEQYF.

J is TRBJ2-1 and V is TRBV4-3, with TRBD2 identical over 8 bases. This CDR3 region has 18 residues. In germline, CDR1 is LGHNA, CDR2 YSLEER. V lost 0 bases to trimming and J lost 3 bases; unmatched junction nucleotides: 10. CDR3 DNA sequence: TGCGCCAGCAGCCAAGATAACCTAGCGGGTTTGTACTACAATGAGCAGTTCTTC. Translating gives CASSQDNLAGLYYNEQFF.

Only a few counts were recorded for this clone. This chain joins TRBV6-2 or TRBV6-3 and TRBJ2-1; D possibly corresponds to TRBD1 (6 bases). The V and J ends lost 2 bases and 4 bases respectively, with 6 bases between them. This CDR3 spans 13 amino acids. Germline V CDR1 and CDR2: MNHEY, SVGEGT. The CDR3 coding sequence is TGTGCCAGCAGTTACGGGACATACAATGAGCAGTTCTTC. Its translation is CASSYGTYNEQFF.

In this sample, this clone turned up a few times. This rearrangement joins TRBV28 to TRBJ1-5; D gene uncertain. The germline V gene encodes CDR1 MDHEN and CDR2 SYDVKM. V was cut by 5 bases and J by 1 base, with 12 bases left in between. The CDR3 runs 15 residues. The CDR3 nucleotides read TGTGCCAGCAGTCCCCACCGGGGAAGCAATCAGCCCCAGCATTTT. Protein sequence: CASSPHRGSNQPQHF.

The chain recombines TRBV6-5 with TRBJ1-4; D uncertain. V dropped 5 bases and J dropped 4 bases, with 8 bases sitting between them. The length of the CDR3 is 13 residues. Germline V gene data show CDR1 as MNHEY and CDR2 as SVGAGI. CDR3 DNA: TGTGCCAGCAGTCGAGGAAATAATGAAAAACTGTTTTTT. Encoded protein: CASSRGNNEKLFF.